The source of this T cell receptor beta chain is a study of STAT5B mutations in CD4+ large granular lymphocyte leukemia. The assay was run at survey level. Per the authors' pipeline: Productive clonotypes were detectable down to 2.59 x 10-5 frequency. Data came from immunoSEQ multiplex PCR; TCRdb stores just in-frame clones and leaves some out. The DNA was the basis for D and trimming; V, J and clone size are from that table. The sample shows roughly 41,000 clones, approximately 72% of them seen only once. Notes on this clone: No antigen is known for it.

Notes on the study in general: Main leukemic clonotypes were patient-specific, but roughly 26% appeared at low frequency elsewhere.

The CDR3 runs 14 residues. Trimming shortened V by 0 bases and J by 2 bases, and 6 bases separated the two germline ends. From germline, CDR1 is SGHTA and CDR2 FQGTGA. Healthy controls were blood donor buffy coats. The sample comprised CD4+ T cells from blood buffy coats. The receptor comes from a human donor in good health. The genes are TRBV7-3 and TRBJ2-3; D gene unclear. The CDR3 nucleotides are TGTGCCAGCAGCTTAACGGCAGTCACAGATACGCAGTATTTT. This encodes CASSLTAVTDTQYF.